Below are 13 T cell receptor beta chains sequenced from a single sample in a study of graft-versus-host responses after intestinal transplantation. Their cognate antigens are unknown. Repertoires were generated with immunoSEQ multiplex PCR, while TCRdb's copy carries only in-frame clones and drops some. The sample holds tens of thousands of clones, roughly 92% seen once. The source material was unstimulated CD4+ T cells sorted from spleen or lymph node cells, sampled before intestinal transplant. The receptors derive from a human donor who received an intestinal transplant.

The rearrangement uses TRBV25-1 and TRBJ2-5, with 9 bases lining up with TRBD1. CDR1 is MGHDK and CDR2 is SYGVNS in the germline V gene. The CDR3 consists of 13 residues. V shed 6 bases and J 4 bases; nucleotides not matched to a gene: 3. CDR3 region: CASRTGGRETQYF. The CDR3 coding sequence is TGTGCCAGCAGGACAGGGGGGCGAGAGACCCAGTACTTC. The complete variable domain, with remaining parts taken from reference TRBV25-1 and TRBJ2-5, reads EADIYQTPRYLVIGTGKKITLECSQTMGHDKMYWYQQDPGMELHLIHYSYGVNSTEKGDLSSESTVSRIRTEHFPLTLESARPSHTSQYLCASRTGGRETQYFGPGTRLLVL.

This rearrangement joins TRBV30 to TRBJ1-2; D uncertain. The CDR3 contains 14 residues. CDR1 is GTSNPN, CDR2 SVGIG, per germline (reference sequence). V was shortened by 0 bases and J by 4 bases, with 12 bases between the two germline ends. CDR3 region: CAWSVYGPSYGYTF. The CDR3 nucleotides read TGTGCCTGGAGTGTATATGGCCCGAGCTATGGCTACACCTTC.

The rearrangement links TRBV11-2 to TRBJ2-5; 9 bases map to TRBD2. From germline, CDR1 is SGHAT and CDR2 FQNNGV. With V trimmed by 3 bases and J by 4 bases, 9 bases remained unmatched. CDR3 length: 16 residues. The CDR3 here is CASSFILPLAGETQYF. The CDR3, as DNA: TGTGCCAGCAGCTTCATATTGCCACTAGCGGGAGAGACCCAGTACTTC.

The V and J genes are TRBV7-9 and TRBJ2-1; D is possibly TRBD2 (6 bases). Per germline, CDR1 SEHNR and CDR2 FQNEAQ (reference sequence). The CDR3 spans 12 residues. Trimming stripped 6 bases from V and 3 bases from J, with 6 bases between. This CDR3 reads CASRGGYNEQFF. The CDR3 bases are TGTGCCAGCAGGGGGGGCTACAATGAGCAGTTCTTC.

This clone was seen a single time. The rearrangement uses TRBV5-4 and TRBJ2-1, with TRBD2 identical over 8 bases. V shed 4 bases and J 0 bases; nucleotides not matched to a gene: 9. This CDR3 region has 17 residues. The germline V gene has CDR1 SGHNT and CDR2 YYREEE (reference sequence). CDR3 sequence reads: CASSRIAGRRSYNEQFF. CDR3 nucleotide sequence: TGTGCCAGCAGCAGAATAGCGGGAAGGCGCTCCTACAATGAGCAGTTCTTC.

The chain recombines TRBV29-1 with TRBJ2-7; D ambiguous. The germline V and J ends were trimmed by 0 bases and 3 bases, with 9 bases remaining between them. In germline, CDR1 is SQVTM, CDR2 ANQGSEA. The CDR3 covers 13 residues. This chain's CDR3 is CSVEEVGFYEQYF. The DNA for the CDR3 is TGCAGCGTTGAAGAGGTTGGCTTCTACGAGCAGTACTTC.

This chain uses TRBV25-1 with TRBJ2-7; 9 bases match TRBD2. This CDR3 spans 15 amino acids. Germline V gene data show CDR1 as MGHDK and CDR2 as SYGVNS. V lost 4 bases to trimming and J lost 3 bases; unmatched junction nucleotides: 7. The CDR3 spells CASSGPGTSRYEQYF. CDR3 nucleotide sequence: TGTGCCAGCAGTGGCCCCGGGACTAGCCGCTACGAGCAGTACTTC.

The chain links TRBV27 to TRBJ2-1; D possibly corresponds to TRBD2 (5 bases). This CDR3 region has 14 residues. CDR1 MNHEY and CDR2 SMNVEV come from the germline V gene (reference sequence). V lost 0 bases, J lost 4 bases, and 7 bases lay in between. The CDR3 is CASSLSGVYNEQFF. In nucleotides, the CDR3 is TGTGCCAGCAGTTTATCGGGAGTTTACAATGAGCAGTTCTTC.

This rearrangement joins TRBV19 to TRBJ1-2; TRBD1 is a possible D gene (5 bases). Germline lookup yields CDR1 LNHDA and CDR2 SQIVND (reference sequence). Trimming removed 5 bases at V and 3 bases at J, with 13 bases between. The CDR3 totals 14 residues. The CDR3 DNA reads TGTGCCAGTAGTCCAAGACAGCTCTACTATGGCTACACCTTC. This translates into CASSPRQLYYGYTF. Full variable domain (remainder filled in from reference TRBV19 and TRBJ1-2): DGGITQSPKYLFRKEGQNVTLSCEQNLNHDAMYWYRQDPGQGLRLIYYSQIVNDFQKGDIAEGYSVSREKKESFPLTVTSAQKNPTAFYLCASSPRQLYYGYTFGSGTRLTVV.

The chain is built from TRBV27 and TRBJ2-5; D not resolved. Germline V gene data show CDR1 as MNHEY and CDR2 as SMNVEV (reference sequence). V lost 1 base, J lost 2 bases, and 8 bases lay in between. The CDR3 is 14 residues long. CDR3 amino acids: CASSLYQDQETQYF. For the CDR3, the DNA is TGTGCCAGCAGTTTATACCAGGATCAAGAGACCCAGTACTTC.

The gene calls are TRBV28 and TRBJ2-4; TRBD2 matches 10 bases. Trimming cost V 1 base and J 0 bases; bases outside gene matches: 15. Germline lookup yields CDR1 MDHEN and CDR2 SYDVKM. This CDR3 has 21 amino acids. CDR3 residues: CASSLSAWLAGDRRAKNIQYF. CDR3 sequence (DNA): TGTGCCAGCAGTTTATCGGCGTGGCTAGCGGGAGATAGGAGAGCCAAAAACATTCAGTACTTC. Full variable domain (missing parts from reference TRBV28 and TRBJ2-4): DVKVTQSSRYLVKRTGEKVFLECVQDMDHENMFWYRQDPGLGLRLIYFSYDVKMKEKGDIPEGYSVSREKKERFSLILESASTNQTSMYLCASSLSAWLAGDRRAKNIQYFGAGTRLSVL.

The chain employs TRBV10-3 and TRBJ2-1, with 9 bases aligning to TRBD2. Germline V lookup: CDR1 ENHRY, CDR2 SYGVKD. The trim removed 4 bases at V and 3 bases at J, leaving 4 bases unmatched. The CDR3 spans 15 residues. CDR3 sequence (DNA): TGTGCCATCAGTGCCTTAGCGGGAGACTACAATGAGCAGTTCTTC. Encoded protein: CAISALAGDYNEQFF.

For the CDR3, the DNA is TGTGCCAGCGGGTTGGATACGCAGTATTTT. Amino acids: CASGLDTQYF. The gene calls are TRBV27 and TRBJ2-3, with D hard to call. Germline V lookup: CDR1 MNHEY, CDR2 SMNVEV (reference sequence). The germline V and J ends were trimmed by 8 bases and 6 bases, with 6 bases remaining between them. The CDR3 totals 10 residues.